The 10 T cell receptor beta chains in this list originate from one sample, sequenced in a study of blood T cell repertoires in COVID-19. The protocol was immunoSEQ multiplex PCR, while the TCRdb copy is restricted to in-frame clones and leaves out a portion. The sample records roughly 150,000 clones, around 83% being singletons. Sequenced material: peripheral blood. These receptor sequences come from a woman in her 50s in a cohort sampled during active or convalescent COVID-19.

This sequence joins TRBV30 and TRBJ1-1; unclear D gene. V lost 2 bases, J lost 1 base, and 5 bases lay in between. This CDR3 region has 12 residues. Germline V gene data show CDR1 as GTSNPN and CDR2 as SVGIG (reference sequence). The CDR3 is CAWSMRNTEAFF. The CDR3 DNA sequence: TGTGCCTGGAGTATGCGGAACACTGAAGCTTTCTTT. The full variable domain, its missing parts supplied by reference TRBV30 and TRBJ1-1, is SQTIHQWPATLVQPVGSPLSLECTVEGTSNPNLYWYRQAAGRGLQLLFYSVGIGQISSEVPQNLSASRPQDRQFILSSKKLLLSDSGFYLCAWSMRNTEAFFGQGTRLTVV.

This rearrangement joins TRBV4-1 to TRBJ1-2; D might be TRBD1 (5 bases). CDR1 MGHRA and CDR2 YSYEKL come from the germline V gene. This CDR3 contains 16 residues. V was cut by 8 bases and J by 1 base, with 20 bases left in between. The DNA of the CDR3 is TGCGCCAGCGCCTATCAAACGGGGGGAGGTAACTATGGCTACACCTTC. Translated, it gives CASAYQTGGGNYGYTF.

The CDR3 nucleotides read TGTGCCAGTAAAGAAATCTCAGGGGAGACCCAGTACTTC. As protein: CASKEISGETQYF. The chain uses TRBV19 and TRBJ2-5, with TRBD1 as a possible D gene (5 bases). The CDR3 is 13 residues long. V shed 7 bases and J shed 5 bases, with 14 bases lying between them. Germline V CDR1 and CDR2: LNHDA, SQIVND (reference sequence).

The gene calls are TRBV3-1 (or the pseudogene TRBV3-2) and TRBJ2-1, with D possibly TRBD1 on 5 matching bases. Trimming removed 4 bases from V and 3 bases from J, with 13 bases in between. CDR3 size: 15 residues. Germline V gene data show CDR1 as LGHDT and CDR2 as YNNKEL (reference sequence). The CDR3 DNA reads as TGTGCCAGCAGCCGTCAGGGAAAGGGCTACAATGAGCAGTTCTTC. The encoded protein is CASSRQGKGYNEQFF.

The chain links TRBV9 to TRBJ2-7, with a tentative D call TRBD1 (5 bases). Germline V CDR1 and CDR2: SGDLS, YYNGEE. There are 13 residues in the CDR3. Deletions cut 0 bases from V and 12 bases from J, with 16 bases between. The DNA for the CDR3 is TGTGCCAGCAGCGTAGGTGGGGCAGCCCTTCTGTACTTC. This sequence encodes CASSVGGAALLYF.

Only a few counts were recorded for this clone. The chain employs TRBV7-6 and TRBJ2-5; D unresolved. V was cut by 1 base and J by 5 bases, with 8 bases left in between. The CDR3 loop spans 13 amino acids. Germline V CDR1 and CDR2: SGHVS, FNYEAQ. The DNA of the CDR3 is TGTGCCAGCAGCTTAGACAGTCTCGAGACCCAGTACTTC. Amino acids: CASSLDSLETQYF.

This clone was observed a few times. The rearrangement uses TRBV7-8 and TRBJ1-2; TRBD1 aligns across 7 bases. V lost 1 base to trimming and J lost 10 bases; unmatched junction nucleotides: 9. The CDR3 is 14 amino acids. Per germline, CDR1 SGHVS and CDR2 FQNEAQ. CDR3 residues: CASSLGGQYNDYTF. DNA of the CDR3: TGTGCCAGCAGCTTAGGGGGACAGTATAACGACTACACCTTC.

The V call is TRBV10-3, the J call TRBJ2-7; 8 bases map to TRBD2. V lost 10 bases and J lost 3; bases outside the gene matches: 5. CDR1 is ENHRY and CDR2 is SYGVKD in the germline V gene. This CDR3 is 12 amino acids long. CDR3 protein: CATRGGFYEQYF. The CDR3 DNA reads TGTGCCACCCGGGGGGGGTTCTACGAGCAGTACTTC.

V is TRBV2 and J is TRBJ2-4; 8 nucleotides align to TRBD2. The length of the CDR3 is 15 residues. Trimming took 4 bases from V and 5 from J; bases not matched to a gene: 7. The V gene's germline CDR1 is SNHLY and CDR2 FYNNEI. This CDR3 is CASSGQRGPENIQYF. CDR3 nucleotides: TGTGCCAGCAGTGGTCAGCGGGGGCCAGAAAACATTCAGTACTTC.

J is TRBJ1-1 and V is TRBV6-5; D is perhaps TRBD1 (6 bases). V was cut by 0 bases and J by 2 bases, with 10 bases left in between. CDR3 length equals 15 residues. Germline loops: CDR1 MNHEY, CDR2 SVGAGI. CDR3 in amino acids: CASSYSPGANTEAFF. The CDR3 coding sequence is TGTGCCAGCAGTTACTCTCCAGGGGCCAACACTGAAGCTTTCTTT.